This TCR beta chain was sequenced during a study of T cell repertoires in cytomegalovirus infection. Study-wide results and limits: Cumulated frequencies of public TCR beta families served to identify carriers of CMV plus the relevant HLA. HLA-C-restricted CMV clonotypes gave the most frequent clonotype in two of eight donors.

Germline V gene sequence: CDR1 MDHEN, CDR2 SYDVKM. V lost 2 bases, J lost 4 bases, and 12 bases stayed unmatched. This CDR3 has 18 amino acids. TCRdb reanalysed the reads using MiXCR and keeps one entry per CDR3 protein. The sample consists of around 300,000 distinct CDR3 sequences, less than 25% of them appearing once. A note on this clonotype: Its antigen is currently unknown.

The origin of this receptor is a human donor in good health (CMV status not recorded). Some clones in this sample may be carry-over from other donors' samples. The sequenced sample was cultured PBMCs, obtained from culture after CMV antigen stimulation. The chain uses TRBV28 and TRBJ2-2; 8 bases line up with TRBD1. The CDR3 bases are TGTGCCAGCAGTTTAGCGGGCAGGGGGCTAAGTGGCACCGGGGAGCTGTTTTTT. Protein: CASSLAGRGLSGTGELFF.